This T cell receptor beta chain came from a study of T cells in Graves' hyperthyroidism and ophthalmopathy. General study points: Most thyroid clonotypes expanded above 0.001 were also detected in blood.

This clonotype was seen repeatedly, ten times or more. Its target is not known. This CDR3 is 16 amino acids long. CDR1 is SGHRS and CDR2 is YFSETQ in the germline V gene. V shed 4 bases and J shed 6 bases, with 23 bases lying between them. Patients with uncontrolled infections, other autoimmune diseases, pregnancy or lactation were excluded. The CDR3 regions of TCR beta were amplified from RNA transcripts. The TCR CDR3 was amplified in a first-round RT-PCR using the HTBI primer set. TCRdb recomputed calls from the multiplex PCR reads with MiXCR, one row per CDR3 protein. The repertoire holds more than 350,000 distinct CDR3 sequences, with roughly 15% as singletons.

The chain carries TRBV5-1 and TRBJ2-7; D is tentatively TRBD1 or TRBD2 (5 bases each). This receptor was obtained from a woman between 25 and 40 years old with Graves' ophthalmopathy. What was sequenced was blood. The chain's CDR3 is CASSPGLAALSGEQYF. CDR3 in DNA: TGCGCCAGCAGCCCAGGGCTAGCTGCCCTCTCGGGCGAGCAGTACTTC.